This TCR beta chain appears in the sequencing data of a study of post-analysis software for immune sequencing data. Overall study context: Both relapsing-remitting and secondary progressive multiple sclerosis featured among the disease courses, as did progressive-relapsing multiple sclerosis.

Unique molecular identifiers were built into the TCR beta cDNA libraries. TCRdb called the PCR reads again in MiXCR, with one record for every CDR3 protein. Of about 770,000 distinct CDR3 sequences listed, more than 45% are singletons. With respect to this clonotype: Its matching antigen is unknown.

Study findings and constraints: When compared against controls, multiple sclerosis patients showed significantly lower normalized Chao1 diversity. Strong co-clustering by F measure was seen for same-batch samples. About 5 TRBV segments were more frequent in patients than controls; TRBV5-6, TRBV5-1 and TRBV20-1 belonged to this group.

Trimming cost V 5 bases and J 10 bases, with 12 bases left between them. CDR1 and CDR2 from the germline V gene are SGHDN and FVKESK. CDR3 size: 13 residues. The sequence came from a girl aged 10 to 17 with multiple sclerosis. Specimen: blood. V gene TRBV14 combines with J gene TRBJ1-6; the D is unclear. The CDR3, as DNA: TGTGCCAGCAGCACCCACAGCGACTCACCCCTCCACTTT. It translates to CASSTHSDSPLHF.